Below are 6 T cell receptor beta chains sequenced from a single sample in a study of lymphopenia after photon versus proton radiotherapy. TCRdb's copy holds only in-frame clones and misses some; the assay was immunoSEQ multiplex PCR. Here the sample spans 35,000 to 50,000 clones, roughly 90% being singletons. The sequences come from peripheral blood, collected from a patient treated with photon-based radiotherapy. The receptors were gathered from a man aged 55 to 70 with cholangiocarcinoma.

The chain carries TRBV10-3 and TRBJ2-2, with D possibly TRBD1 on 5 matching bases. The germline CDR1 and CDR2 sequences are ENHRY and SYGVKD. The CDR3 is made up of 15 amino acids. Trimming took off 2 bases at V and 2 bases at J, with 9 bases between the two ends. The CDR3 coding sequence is TGTGCCATCAGTGAGAGGACATATAACACCGGGGAGCTGTTTTTT. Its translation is CAISERTYNTGELFF.

CDR3 residues: CATNRDNDGYTF. The CDR3 DNA reads as TGTGCCACCAACCGGGACAACGATGGCTACACCTTC. The J gene is TRBJ1-2, the V gene TRBV15; D may be TRBD1 (6 bases). CDR1 is LNHNV, CDR2 YYDKDF, per germline (reference sequence). This CDR3 region has 12 residues. V lost 7 bases, J lost 6 bases, and 12 bases lay in between.

The CDR3 region has the DNA TGTGCCAGCAAATCCGGCAGGGAAGAAGGTCAGCCCCAGCATTTT. Translated: CASKSGREEGQPQHF. This chain connects TRBV6-5 to TRBJ1-5; D may be TRBD1 (5 bases). The V gene lost 7 bases and the J gene lost 6 bases, with 19 bases spanning the gap. The CDR3 covers 15 residues. CDR1 and CDR2 (germline): MNHEY, SVGAGI.

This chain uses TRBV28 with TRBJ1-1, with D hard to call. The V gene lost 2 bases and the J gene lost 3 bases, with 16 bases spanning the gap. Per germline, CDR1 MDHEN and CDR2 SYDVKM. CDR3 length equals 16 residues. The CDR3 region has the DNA TGTGCCAGCAGTTTAGATAAAGGATGGGCTTACACTGAAGCTTTCTTT. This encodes CASSLDKGWAYTEAFF.

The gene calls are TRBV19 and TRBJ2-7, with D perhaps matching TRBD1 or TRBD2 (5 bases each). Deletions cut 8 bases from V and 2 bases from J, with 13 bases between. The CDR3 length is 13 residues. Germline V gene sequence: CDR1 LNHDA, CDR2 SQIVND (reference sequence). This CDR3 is CASGEQGAYEQYF. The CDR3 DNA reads TGTGCCAGTGGGGAGCAGGGAGCCTACGAGCAGTACTTC.

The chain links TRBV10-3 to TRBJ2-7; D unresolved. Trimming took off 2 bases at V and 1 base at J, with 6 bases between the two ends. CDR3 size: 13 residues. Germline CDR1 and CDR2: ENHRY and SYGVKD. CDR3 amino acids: CAISERDSYEQYF. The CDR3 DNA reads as TGTGCCATCAGTGAGAGGGATTCCTACGAGCAGTACTTC.